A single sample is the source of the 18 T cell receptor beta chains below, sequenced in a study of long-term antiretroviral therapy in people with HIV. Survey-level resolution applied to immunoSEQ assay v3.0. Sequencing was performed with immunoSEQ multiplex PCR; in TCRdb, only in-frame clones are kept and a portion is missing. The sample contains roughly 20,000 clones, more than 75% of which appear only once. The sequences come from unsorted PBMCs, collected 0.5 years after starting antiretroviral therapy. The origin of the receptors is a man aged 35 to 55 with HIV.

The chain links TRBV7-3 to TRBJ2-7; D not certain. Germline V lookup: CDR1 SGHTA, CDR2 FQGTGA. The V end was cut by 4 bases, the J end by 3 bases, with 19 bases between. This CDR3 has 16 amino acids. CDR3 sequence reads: CASSSPRVRVDYEQYF. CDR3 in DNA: TGTGCCAGCAGCTCCCCCCGGGTCCGCGTAGACTACGAGCAGTACTTC.

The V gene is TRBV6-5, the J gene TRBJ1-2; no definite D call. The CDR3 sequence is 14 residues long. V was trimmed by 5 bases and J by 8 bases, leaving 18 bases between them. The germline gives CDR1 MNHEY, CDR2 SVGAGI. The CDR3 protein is CASSQRTVSEGYTF. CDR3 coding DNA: TGTGCCAGCAGTCAAAGGACGGTTTCTGAGGGCTACACCTTC.

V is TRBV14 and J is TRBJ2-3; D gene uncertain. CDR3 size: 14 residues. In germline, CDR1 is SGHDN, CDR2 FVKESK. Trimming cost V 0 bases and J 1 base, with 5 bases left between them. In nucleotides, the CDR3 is TGTGCCAGCAGCCAAGACTACCGCACAGATACGCAGTATTTT. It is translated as CASSQDYRTDTQYF.

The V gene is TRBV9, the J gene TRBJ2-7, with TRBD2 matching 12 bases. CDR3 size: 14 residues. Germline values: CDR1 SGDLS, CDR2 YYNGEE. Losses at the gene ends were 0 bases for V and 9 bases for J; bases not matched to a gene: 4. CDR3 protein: CASSVELAGGWQYF. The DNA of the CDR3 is TGTGCCAGCAGCGTAGAACTAGCGGGGGGTTGGCAGTACTTC.

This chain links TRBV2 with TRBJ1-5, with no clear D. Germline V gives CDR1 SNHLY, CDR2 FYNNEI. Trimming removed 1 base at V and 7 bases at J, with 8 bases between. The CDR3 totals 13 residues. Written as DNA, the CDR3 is TGTGCCAGCAGTGAAGGGGTCAGGCAGCCCCAGCATTTT. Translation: CASSEGVRQPQHF. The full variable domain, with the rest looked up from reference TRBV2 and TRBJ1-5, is EPEVTQTPSHQVTQMGQEVILRCVPISNHLYFYWYRQILGQKVEFLVSFYNNEISEKSEIFDDQFSVERPDGSNFTLKIRSTKLEDSAMYFCASSEGVRQPQHFGDGTRLSIL.

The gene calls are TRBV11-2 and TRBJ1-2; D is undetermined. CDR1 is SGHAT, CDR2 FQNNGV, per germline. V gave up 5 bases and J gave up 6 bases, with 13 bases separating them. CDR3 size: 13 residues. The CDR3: CASSVIGRDGYTF. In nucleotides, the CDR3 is TGTGCCAGCAGCGTAATAGGGAGGGATGGCTACACCTTC.

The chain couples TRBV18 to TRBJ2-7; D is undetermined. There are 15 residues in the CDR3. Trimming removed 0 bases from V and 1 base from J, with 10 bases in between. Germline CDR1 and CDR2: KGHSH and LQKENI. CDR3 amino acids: CASSPPVTVSYEQYF. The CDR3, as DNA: TGTGCCAGCTCACCACCGGTCACAGTTTCCTACGAGCAGTACTTC.

This chain's CDR3 is CASSSTGGRNEQYF. The CDR3 DNA reads as TGTGCCAGCAGTTCTACAGGGGGCAGGAACGAGCAGTACTTC. The rearrangement uses TRBV6-6 and TRBJ2-7; 9 bases match TRBD1. CDR1 and CDR2 (germline): MNHNY, SVGAGI (reference sequence). The CDR3 contains 14 residues. The trim removed 4 bases at V and 5 bases at J, leaving 6 bases unmatched.

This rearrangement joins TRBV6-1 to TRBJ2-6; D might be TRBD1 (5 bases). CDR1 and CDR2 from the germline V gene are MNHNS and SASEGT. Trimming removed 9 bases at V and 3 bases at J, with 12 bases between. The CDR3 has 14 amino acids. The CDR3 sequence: CASHLGHGANVLTF. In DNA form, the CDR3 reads TGTGCCAGTCACCTGGGGCATGGGGCCAACGTCCTGACTTTC.

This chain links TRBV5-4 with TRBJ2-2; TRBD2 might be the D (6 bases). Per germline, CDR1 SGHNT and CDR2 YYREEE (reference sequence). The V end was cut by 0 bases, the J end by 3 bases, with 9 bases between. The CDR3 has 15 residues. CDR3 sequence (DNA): TGTGCCAGCAGCTTGGGGTTAGCGGACACCGGGGAGCTGTTTTTT. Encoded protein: CASSLGLADTGELFF.

The CDR3 sequence is CASQNSQETQYF. Written as DNA, the CDR3 is TGTGCCAGCCAAAACAGCCAAGAGACCCAGTACTTC. The rearrangement joins TRBV6-6 to TRBJ2-5, with no clear D. Germline loops: CDR1 MNHNY, CDR2 SVGAGI (reference sequence). V lost 8 bases and J 1 base, leaving 8 bases between the germline ends. CDR3 length: 12 amino acids.

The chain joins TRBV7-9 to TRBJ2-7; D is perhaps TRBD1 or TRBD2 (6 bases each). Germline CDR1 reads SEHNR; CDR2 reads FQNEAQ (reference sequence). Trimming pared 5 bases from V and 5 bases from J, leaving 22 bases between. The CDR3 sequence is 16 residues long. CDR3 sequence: CASSISGVPPGDEQYF. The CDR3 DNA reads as TGTGCCAGCAGCATTTCAGGGGTACCGCCGGGGGACGAGCAGTACTTC. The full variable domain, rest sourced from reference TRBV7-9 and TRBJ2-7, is DTGVSQNPRHKITKRGQNVTFRCDPISEHNRLYWYRQTLGQGPEFLTYFQNEAQLEKSRLLSDRFSAERPKGSFSTLEIQRTEQGDSAMYLCASSISGVPPGDEQYFGPGTRLTVT.

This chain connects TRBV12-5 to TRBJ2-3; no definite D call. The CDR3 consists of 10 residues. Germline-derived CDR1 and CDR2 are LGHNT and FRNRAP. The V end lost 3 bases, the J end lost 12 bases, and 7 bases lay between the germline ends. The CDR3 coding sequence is TGTGCTAGTGGTTTTCCCCGTCAGTATTTT. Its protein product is CASGFPRQYF.

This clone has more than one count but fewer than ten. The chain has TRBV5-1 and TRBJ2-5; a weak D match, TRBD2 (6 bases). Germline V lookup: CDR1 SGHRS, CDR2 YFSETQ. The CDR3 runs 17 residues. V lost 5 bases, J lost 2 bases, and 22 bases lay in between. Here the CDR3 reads CASREGFLGAAQETQYF. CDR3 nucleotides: TGCGCCAGCAGGGAGGGGTTCCTAGGGGCGGCACAAGAGACCCAGTACTTC.

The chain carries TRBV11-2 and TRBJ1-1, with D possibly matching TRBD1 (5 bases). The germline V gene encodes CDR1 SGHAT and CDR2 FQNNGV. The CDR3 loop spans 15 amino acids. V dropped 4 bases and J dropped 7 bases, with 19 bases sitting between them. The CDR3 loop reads CASSSTGLLVGEAFF. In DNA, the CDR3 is TGTGCCAGCAGCTCCACAGGTCTCCTCGTCGGTGAAGCTTTCTTT.

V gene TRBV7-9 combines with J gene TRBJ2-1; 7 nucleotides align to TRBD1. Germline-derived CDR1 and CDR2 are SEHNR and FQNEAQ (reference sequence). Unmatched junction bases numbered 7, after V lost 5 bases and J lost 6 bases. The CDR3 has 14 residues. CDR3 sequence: CASSQDDRVNEQFF. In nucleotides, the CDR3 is TGTGCCAGCAGCCAGGACGACAGGGTCAATGAGCAGTTCTTC. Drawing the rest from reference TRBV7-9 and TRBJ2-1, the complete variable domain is DTGVSQNPRHKITKRGQNVTFRCDPISEHNRLYWYRQTLGQGPEFLTYFQNEAQLEKSRLLSDRFSAERPKGSFSTLEIQRTEQGDSAMYLCASSQDDRVNEQFFGPGTRLTVL.

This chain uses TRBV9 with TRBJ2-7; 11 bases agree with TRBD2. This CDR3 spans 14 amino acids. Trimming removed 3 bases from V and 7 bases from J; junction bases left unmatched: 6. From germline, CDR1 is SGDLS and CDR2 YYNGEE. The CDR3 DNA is TGTGCCAGCAGCGACACTAGCGGGGGTCGAGAGCAGTACTTC. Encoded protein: CASSDTSGGREQYF.

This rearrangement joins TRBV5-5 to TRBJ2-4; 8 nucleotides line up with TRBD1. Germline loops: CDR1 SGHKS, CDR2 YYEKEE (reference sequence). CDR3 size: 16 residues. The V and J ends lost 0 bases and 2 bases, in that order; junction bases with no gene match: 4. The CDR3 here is CASSLAQGATKNIQYF. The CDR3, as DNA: TGTGCCAGCAGCTTGGCCCAGGGGGCTACCAAAAACATTCAGTACTTC.